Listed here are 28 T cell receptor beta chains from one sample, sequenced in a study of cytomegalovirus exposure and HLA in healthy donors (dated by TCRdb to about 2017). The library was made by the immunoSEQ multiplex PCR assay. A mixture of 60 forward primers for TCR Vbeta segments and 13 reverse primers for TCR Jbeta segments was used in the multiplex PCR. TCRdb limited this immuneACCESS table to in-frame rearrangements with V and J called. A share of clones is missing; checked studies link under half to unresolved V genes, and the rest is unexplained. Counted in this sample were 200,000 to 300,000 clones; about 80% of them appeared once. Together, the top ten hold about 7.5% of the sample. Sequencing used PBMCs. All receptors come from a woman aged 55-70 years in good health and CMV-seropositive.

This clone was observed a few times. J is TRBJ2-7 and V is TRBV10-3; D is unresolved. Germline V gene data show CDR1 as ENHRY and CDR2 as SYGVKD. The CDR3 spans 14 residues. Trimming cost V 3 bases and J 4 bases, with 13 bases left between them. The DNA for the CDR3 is TGTGCCATCAGTGACGCCCTGGCGGTATACGAGCAGTACTTC. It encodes CAISDALAVYEQYF.

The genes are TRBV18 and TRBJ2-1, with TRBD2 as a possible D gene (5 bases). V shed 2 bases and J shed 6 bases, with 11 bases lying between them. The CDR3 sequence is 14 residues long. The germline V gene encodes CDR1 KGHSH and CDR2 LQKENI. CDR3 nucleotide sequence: TGTGCCAGCTCACCAAAAATCCTAGCCAATGAGCAGTTCTTC. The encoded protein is CASSPKILANEQFF.

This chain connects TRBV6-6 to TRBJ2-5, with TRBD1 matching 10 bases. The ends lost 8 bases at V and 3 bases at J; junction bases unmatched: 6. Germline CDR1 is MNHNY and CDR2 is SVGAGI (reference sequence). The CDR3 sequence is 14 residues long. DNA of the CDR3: TGTGCCAGCGGCCCCGGGACAGGGGAAGAGACCCAGTACTTC. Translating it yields CASGPGTGEETQYF.

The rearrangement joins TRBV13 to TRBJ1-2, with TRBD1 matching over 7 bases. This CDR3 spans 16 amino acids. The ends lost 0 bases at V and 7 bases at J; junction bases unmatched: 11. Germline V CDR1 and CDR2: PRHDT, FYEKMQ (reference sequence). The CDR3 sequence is CASSLGHRGPGLGYTF. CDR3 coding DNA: TGTGCCAGCAGCTTAGGCCACAGGGGTCCCGGTCTTGGCTACACCTTC.

The CDR3 loop is CASSPRTGQHNEQFF. CDR3 nucleotide sequence: TGTGCCAGCAGCCCCCGGACAGGGCAGCACAATGAGCAGTTCTTC. The gene calls are TRBV7-8 and TRBJ2-1, with 8 bases aligning to TRBD1. CDR3 length equals 15 residues. V dropped 5 bases and J dropped 5; count of bases not matched to a gene: 8. CDR1 SGHVS and CDR2 FQNEAQ come from the germline V gene.

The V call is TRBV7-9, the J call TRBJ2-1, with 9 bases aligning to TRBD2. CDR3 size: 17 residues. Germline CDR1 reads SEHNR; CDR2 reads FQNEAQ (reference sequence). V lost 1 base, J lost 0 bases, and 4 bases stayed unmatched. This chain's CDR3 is CASSLGLLAGSYNEQFF. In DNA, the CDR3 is TGTGCCAGCAGCTTAGGCTTACTAGCGGGCTCCTACAATGAGCAGTTCTTC.

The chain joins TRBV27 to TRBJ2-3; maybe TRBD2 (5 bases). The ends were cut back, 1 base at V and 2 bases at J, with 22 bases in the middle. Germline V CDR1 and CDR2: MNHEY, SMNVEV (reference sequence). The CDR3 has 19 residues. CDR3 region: CASSLLWQEAGRITDTQYF. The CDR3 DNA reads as TGTGCCAGCAGTTTATTGTGGCAGGAGGCGGGCAGGATCACAGATACGCAGTATTTT.

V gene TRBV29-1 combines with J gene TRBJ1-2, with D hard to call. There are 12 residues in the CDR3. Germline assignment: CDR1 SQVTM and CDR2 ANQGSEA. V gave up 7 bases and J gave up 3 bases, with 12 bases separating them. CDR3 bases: TGCAGCGCCCCAGGTTTGGACTATGGCTACACCTTC. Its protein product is CSAPGLDYGYTF.

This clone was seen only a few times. Here the CDR3 DNA reads TGTGCCAGCAGTTACTCGAGTGGGGACAACGGCTACACCTTC. This sequence encodes CASSYSSGDNGYTF. The gene calls are TRBV6-6 and TRBJ1-2; D might be TRBD1 (6 bases). The CDR3 is 14 residues long. The V and J ends lost 0 bases and 8 bases respectively, with 13 bases between them. Germline V CDR1 and CDR2: MNHNY, SVGAGI (reference sequence).

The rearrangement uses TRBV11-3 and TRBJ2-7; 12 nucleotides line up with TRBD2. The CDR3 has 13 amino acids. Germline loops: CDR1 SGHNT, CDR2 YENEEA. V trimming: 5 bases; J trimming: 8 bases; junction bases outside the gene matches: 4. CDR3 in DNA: TGTGCCAGCAGCCACGGACTAGCGGGAAAGCAGTACTTC. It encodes CASSHGLAGKQYF. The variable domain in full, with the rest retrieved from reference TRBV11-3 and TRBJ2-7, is EAGVVQSPRYKIIEKKQPVAFWCNPISGHNTLYWYLQNLGQGPELLIRYENEEAVDDSQLPKDRFSAERLKGVDSTLKIQPAELGDSAVYLCASSHGLAGKQYFGPGTRLTVT.

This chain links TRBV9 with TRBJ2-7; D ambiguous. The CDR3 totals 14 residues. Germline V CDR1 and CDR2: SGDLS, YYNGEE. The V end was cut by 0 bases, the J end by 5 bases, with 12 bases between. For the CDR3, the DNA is TGTGCCAGCAGCGTAGCTCTGGTTCGGGACGAGCAGTACTTC. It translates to CASSVALVRDEQYF.

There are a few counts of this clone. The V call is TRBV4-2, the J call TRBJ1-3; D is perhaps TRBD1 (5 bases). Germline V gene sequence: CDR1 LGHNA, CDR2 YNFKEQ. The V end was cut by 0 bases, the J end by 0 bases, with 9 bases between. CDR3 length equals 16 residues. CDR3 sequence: CASSQDRDYSGNTIYF. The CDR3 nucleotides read TGTGCCAGCAGCCAAGACAGGGATTACTCTGGAAACACCATATATTTT.

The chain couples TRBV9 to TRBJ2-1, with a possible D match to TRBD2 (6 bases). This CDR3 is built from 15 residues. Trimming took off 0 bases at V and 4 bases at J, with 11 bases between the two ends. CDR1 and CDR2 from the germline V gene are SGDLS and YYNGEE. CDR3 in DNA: TGTGCCAGCAGCGTAGGCGGGGTTAAGTACAATGAGCAGTTCTTC. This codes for CASSVGGVKYNEQFF. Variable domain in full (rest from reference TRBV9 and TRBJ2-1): DSGVTQTPKHLITATGQRVTLRCSPRSGDLSVYWYQQSLDQGLQFLIQYYNGEERAKGNILERFSAQQFPDLHSELNLSSLELGDSALYFCASSVGGVKYNEQFFGPGTRLTVL.

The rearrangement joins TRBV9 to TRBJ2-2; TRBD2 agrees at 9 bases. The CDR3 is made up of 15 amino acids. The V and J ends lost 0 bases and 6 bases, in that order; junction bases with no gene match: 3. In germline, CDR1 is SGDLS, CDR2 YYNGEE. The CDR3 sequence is CASSVGGRAAGELFF. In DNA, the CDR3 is TGTGCCAGCAGCGTAGGCGGGAGGGCCGCCGGGGAGCTGTTTTTT.

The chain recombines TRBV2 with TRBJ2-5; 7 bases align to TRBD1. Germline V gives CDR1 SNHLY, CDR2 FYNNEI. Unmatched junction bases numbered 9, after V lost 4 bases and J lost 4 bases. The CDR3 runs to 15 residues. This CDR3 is CASSVQGRLGETQYF. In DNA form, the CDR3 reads TGTGCCAGCAGTGTACAGGGGAGATTGGGAGAGACCCAGTACTTC. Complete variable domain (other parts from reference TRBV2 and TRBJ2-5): EPEVTQTPSHQVTQMGQEVILRCVPISNHLYFYWYRQILGQKVEFLVSFYNNEISEKSEIFDDQFSVERPDGSNFTLKIRSTKLEDSAMYFCASSVQGRLGETQYFGPGTRLLVL.

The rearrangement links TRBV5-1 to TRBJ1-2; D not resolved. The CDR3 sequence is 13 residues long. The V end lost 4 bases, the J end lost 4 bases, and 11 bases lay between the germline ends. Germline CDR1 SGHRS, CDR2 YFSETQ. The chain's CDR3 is CASSPGGLYGYTF. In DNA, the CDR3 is TGCGCCAGCAGCCCTGGCGGACTCTATGGCTACACCTTC.

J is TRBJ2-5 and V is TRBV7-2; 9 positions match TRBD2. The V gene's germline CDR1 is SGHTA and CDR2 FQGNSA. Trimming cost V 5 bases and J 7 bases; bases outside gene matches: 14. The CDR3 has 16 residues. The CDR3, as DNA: TGTGCCAGCAGCCGGGGCGCGGGAGGGAGGTGGGGGACCCAGTACTTC. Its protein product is CASSRGAGGRWGTQYF. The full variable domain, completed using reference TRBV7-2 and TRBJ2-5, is GAGVSQSPSNKVTEKGKDVELRCDPISGHTALYWYRQSLGQGLEFLIYFQGNSAPDKSGLPSDRFSAERTGGSVSTLTIQRTQQEDSAVYLCASSRGAGGRWGTQYFGPGTRLLVL.

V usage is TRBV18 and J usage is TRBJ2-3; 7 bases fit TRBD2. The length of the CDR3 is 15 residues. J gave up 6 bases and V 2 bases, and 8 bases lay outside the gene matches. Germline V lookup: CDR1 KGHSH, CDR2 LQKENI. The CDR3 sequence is CASSPGTTFSDTQYF. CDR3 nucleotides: TGTGCCAGCTCACCAGGGACTACCTTTAGCGATACGCAGTATTTT. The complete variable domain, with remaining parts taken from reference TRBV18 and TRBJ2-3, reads NAGVMQNPRHLVRRRGQEARLRCSPMKGHSHVYWYRQLPEEGLKFMVYLQKENIIDESGMPKERFSAEFPKEGPSILRIQQVVRGDSAAYFCASSPGTTFSDTQYFGPGTRLTVL.

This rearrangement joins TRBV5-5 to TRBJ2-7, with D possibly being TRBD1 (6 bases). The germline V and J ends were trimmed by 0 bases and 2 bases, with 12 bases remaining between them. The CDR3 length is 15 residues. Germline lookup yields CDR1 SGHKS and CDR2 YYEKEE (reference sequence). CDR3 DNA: TGTGCCAGCAGCTTGGGTGGGACAACCACCTACGAGCAGTACTTC. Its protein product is CASSLGGTTTYEQYF.

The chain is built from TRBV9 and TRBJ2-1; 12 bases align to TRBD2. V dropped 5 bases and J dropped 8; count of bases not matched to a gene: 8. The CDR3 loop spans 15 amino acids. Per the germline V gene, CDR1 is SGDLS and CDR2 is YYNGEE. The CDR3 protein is CASSSTSGRTDEQFF. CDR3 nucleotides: TGTGCCAGCAGTTCAACTAGCGGGAGGACGGATGAGCAGTTCTTC.

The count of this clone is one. CDR3 sequence (DNA): TGTGCCAGCTCACCACCGACGGGACAGGGAACCGCCGGGGAGCTGTTTTTT. Translation gives CASSPPTGQGTAGELFF. The chain couples TRBV18 to TRBJ2-2; the match to TRBD1 covers 9 bases. V was clipped by 0 bases and J by 6 bases; unmatched bases: 8. CDR1 KGHSH and CDR2 LQKENI come from the germline V gene. This CDR3 is built from 17 residues.

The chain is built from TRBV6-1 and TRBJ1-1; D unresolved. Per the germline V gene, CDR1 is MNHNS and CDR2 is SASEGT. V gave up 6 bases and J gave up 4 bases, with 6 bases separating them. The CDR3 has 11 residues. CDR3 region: CASRGVTEAFF. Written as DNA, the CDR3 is TGTGCCAGCAGGGGCGTCACTGAAGCTTTCTTT.

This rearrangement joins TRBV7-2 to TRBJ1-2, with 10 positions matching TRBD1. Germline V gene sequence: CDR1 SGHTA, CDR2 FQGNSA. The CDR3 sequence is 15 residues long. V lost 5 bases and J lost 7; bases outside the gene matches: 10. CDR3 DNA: TGTGCCAGCAGCGCGGGCGACAGGGGGCTTTTTGGCTACACCTTC. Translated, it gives CASSAGDRGLFGYTF.

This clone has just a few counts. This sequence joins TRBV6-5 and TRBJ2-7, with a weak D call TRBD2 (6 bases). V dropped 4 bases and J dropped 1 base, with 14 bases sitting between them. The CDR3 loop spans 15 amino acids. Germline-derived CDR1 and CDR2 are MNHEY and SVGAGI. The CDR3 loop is CASSSRDWVSYEQYF. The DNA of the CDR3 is TGTGCCAGCAGTTCCAGGGACTGGGTGTCCTACGAGCAGTACTTC.

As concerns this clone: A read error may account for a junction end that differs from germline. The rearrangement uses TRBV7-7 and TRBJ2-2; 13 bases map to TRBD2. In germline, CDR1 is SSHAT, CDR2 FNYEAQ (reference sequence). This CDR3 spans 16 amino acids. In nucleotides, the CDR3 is TGTGCTAGCAGCCTCGGACTAGCGGGAGCCACCGGGGAGCTGTTTTTT. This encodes CASSLGLAGATGELFF. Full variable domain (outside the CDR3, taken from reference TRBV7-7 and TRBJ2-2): GAGVSQSPRYKVTKRGQDVTLRCDPISSHATLYWYQQALGQGPEFLTYFNYEAQPDKSGLPSDRFSAERPEGSISTLTIQRTEQRDSAMYRCASSLGLAGATGELFFGEGSRLTVL.

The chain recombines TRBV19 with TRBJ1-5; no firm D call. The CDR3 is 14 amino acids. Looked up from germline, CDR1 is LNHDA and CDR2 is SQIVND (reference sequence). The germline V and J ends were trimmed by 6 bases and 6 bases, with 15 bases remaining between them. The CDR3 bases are TGTGCCAGTAGACCCGCGGGAGGAGGTCAGCCCCAGCATTTT. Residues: CASRPAGGGQPQHF.

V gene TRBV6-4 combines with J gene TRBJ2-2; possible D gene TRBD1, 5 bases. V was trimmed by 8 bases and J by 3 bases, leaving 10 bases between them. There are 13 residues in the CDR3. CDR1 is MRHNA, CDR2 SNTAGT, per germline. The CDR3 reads CASQGRDTGELFF. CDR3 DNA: TGTGCCAGCCAGGGCCGGGACACCGGGGAGCTGTTTTTT.

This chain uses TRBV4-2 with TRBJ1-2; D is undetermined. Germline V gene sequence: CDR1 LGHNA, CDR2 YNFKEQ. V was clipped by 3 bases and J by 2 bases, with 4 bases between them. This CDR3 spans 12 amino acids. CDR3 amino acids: CASSHRNYGYTF. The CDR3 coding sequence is TGTGCCAGCAGCCATCGGAACTATGGCTACACCTTC.